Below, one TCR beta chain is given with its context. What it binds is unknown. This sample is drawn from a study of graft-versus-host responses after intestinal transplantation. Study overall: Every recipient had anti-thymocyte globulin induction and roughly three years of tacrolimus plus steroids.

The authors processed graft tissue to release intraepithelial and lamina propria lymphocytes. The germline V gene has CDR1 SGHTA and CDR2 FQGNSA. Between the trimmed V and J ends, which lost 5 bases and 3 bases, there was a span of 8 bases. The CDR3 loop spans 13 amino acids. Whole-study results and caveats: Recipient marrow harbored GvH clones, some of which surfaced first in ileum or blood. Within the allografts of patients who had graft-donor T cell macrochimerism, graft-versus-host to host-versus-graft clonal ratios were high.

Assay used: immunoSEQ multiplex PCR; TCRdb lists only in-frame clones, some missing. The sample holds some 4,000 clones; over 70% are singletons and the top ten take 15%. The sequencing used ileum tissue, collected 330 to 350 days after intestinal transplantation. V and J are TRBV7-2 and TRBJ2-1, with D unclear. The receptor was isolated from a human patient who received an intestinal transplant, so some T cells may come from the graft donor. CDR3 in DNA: TGTGCCAGCAGCCCACTATTCTACAATGAGCAGTTCTTC. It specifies CASSPLFYNEQFF.